This entry describes one T cell receptor beta chain. In germline, CDR1 is MNHNS, CDR2 SASEGT. The CDR3 totals 11 residues. V lost 6 bases to trimming and J lost 8 bases, with 10 bases between them. The data were taken from a study of cytomegalovirus exposure and HLA in healthy donors. A multiplex PCR was run with 60 Vbeta primers and 13 Jbeta primers. Using immunoSEQ multiplex PCR, the repertoire was profiled, and TCRdb retains in-frame clones only, with some absent. The sample includes around 150,000 clones, 60% to 85% seen only once; the top ten take approximately 1.8%. The TCR sequence derives from a female donor in good health and CMV-seropositive. Sequenced material: PBMCs. The chain combines TRBV6-1 with TRBJ1-2; D call uncertain. CDR3 nucleotide sequence: TGTGCCAGCAGGTTAAATGAGGGCTACACCTTC. Protein sequence: CASRLNEGYTF.